These T cell receptor beta chains were read from a single sample in a study of beta chain features in type 1 diabetes. The assay was immunoSEQ multiplex PCR, and TCRdb's table has in-frame clones only and misses some. The data contain more than 150,000 clones, approximately 10% of them singletons. The sequenced sample consisted of central memory CD4+ T cells from blood. Every receptor here comes from a woman aged 25 to 39 with type 1 diabetes. CDR3s include the opening cysteine and the closing phenylalanine or tryptophan. The D gene is left open where the match is weak. Only some rows state a clone size, as once, few, many or a class for expanded clones.

v_call	j_call	d_call	clone_size	cdr3_nt	cdr3_aa
TRBV19	TRBJ2-2	TRBD2	NA	TGTGCCAGTAGGCATGGGACTAGTACCACCGGGGAGCTGTTTTTT	CASRHGTSTTGELFF
TRBV30	TRBJ1-5	NA	few	TGTGCCTGGAGTGGTAGGGGGATAGGGCCCCAGCATTTT	CAWSGRGIGPQHF
TRBV7-9	TRBJ1-1	NA	NA	TGTGCCAGCAGCTCCAACAGGAGACCGAACACTGAAGCTTTCTTT	CASSSNRRPNTEAFF
TRBV19	TRBJ2-1	NA	few	TGTGCCAGTACCCAGCGTGGGAATGAGCAGTTCTTC	CASTQRGNEQFF
TRBV5-4	TRBJ2-7	NA	few	TGTGCCAGCAGCTTGGGACAGCAGCTTGGAGAGCAGTACTTC	CASSLGQQLGEQYF
TRBV4-1	TRBJ2-3	NA	few	TGCGCCAGCAGCCAAGAACTGGCGGGACGCACAGATACGCAGTATTTT	CASSQELAGRTDTQYF
TRBV5-4	TRBJ2-1	TRBD2	few	TGTGCCAGCAGCCCCGGGACTAGCGGGAGGGCCGGTGAGCAGTTCTTC	CASSPGTSGRAGEQFF
TRBV5-6	TRBJ2-1	TRBD2	NA	TGTGCCAGCAGCGTAGGGACTAGCGGGGGCTCCTACAATGAGCAGTTCTTC	CASSVGTSGGSYNEQFF
TRBV9	TRBJ1-5	NA	few	TGTGCCAGCAGCTTGACAGGCGGCAATCAGCCCCAGCATTTT	CASSLTGGNQPQHF
TRBV4-1	TRBJ2-2	NA	few	TGCGCCAGCAGCCTCCTCTATACAGGGTACACCGGGGAGCTGTTTTTT	CASSLLYTGYTGELFF
TRBV6-5	TRBJ2-5	NA	few	TGTGCCAGCAGTTCCGGGACAACAAAGGGAGAGACCCAGTACTTC	CASSSGTTKGETQYF
TRBV11-3	TRBJ1-1	TRBD1	few	TGTGCCAGCAGCCCTCAGAGACAGGGGTACACTGAAGCTTTCTTT	CASSPQRQGYTEAFF
TRBV19	TRBJ2-5	TRBD2	few	TGTGCCAGTAGTATGAGGGAGGGCCTACGGGAGACCCAGTACTTC	CASSMREGLRETQYF
TRBV19	TRBJ2-1	NA	few	TGTGCCAGTAGTGCCAGTTCCTTCTTC	CASSASSFF
TRBV7-2	TRBJ2-3	TRBD2	NA	TGTGCCAGCAGCCTCCGACTAGCGGCTAGCACAGATACGCAGTATTTT	CASSLRLAASTDTQYF
TRBV5-5	TRBJ2-5	NA	few	TGTGCCAGCAGCCTGTATGGACAGCTAAATACCGAGACCCAGTACTTC	CASSLYGQLNTETQYF
TRBV5-1	TRBJ2-3	TRBD2	few	TGCGCCAGCAGTGGGCGGGGGAACTTCTACACAGATACGCAGTATTTT	CASSGRGNFYTDTQYF
TRBV2	TRBJ1-3	TRBD1	NA	TGTGCCAGCAGAAGGGACAGCTCTGGAAACACCATATATTTT	CASRRDSSGNTIYF
TRBV7-3	TRBJ1-1	NA	NA	TGTGCCAGCAGCTTAACCGGCGGGAACACTGAAGCTTTCTTT	CASSLTGGNTEAFF
TRBV7-9	TRBJ2-1	TRBD2	few	TGTGCCAGCAGCTTTACTAGCGGGGGGGTACCTGAGCAGTTCTTC	CASSFTSGGVPEQFF
TRBV27	TRBJ1-1	TRBD1	few	TGTGCCAGCAGTGACCGGGACAGGGGGCTCACTGAAGCTTTCTTT	CASSDRDRGLTEAFF
TRBV6-6	TRBJ1-2	NA	NA	TGTGCCAGCAGTTCAGGGGACTATGGCTACACCTTC	CASSSGDYGYTF
TRBV14	TRBJ2-1	NA	NA	TGTGCCAGCAGCCAAGCTACTAATTTAGGCCCGAAGTTCTTC	CASSQATNLGPKFF
TRBV19	TRBJ1-2	TRBD1	NA	TGTGCCAGTAGTCCCCCGGGACAGTATGGCTACACCTTC	CASSPPGQYGYTF
TRBV30	TRBJ2-3	NA	few	TGTGCCTGGACCTCGGGGTTGGAAGATACGCAGTATTTT	CAWTSGLEDTQYF
TRBV29-1	TRBJ1-2	NA	few	TGCAGCGTTGTGCGGGGGGTAGGAAACTATGGCTACACCTTC	CSVVRGVGNYGYTF
TRBV11-2	TRBJ2-3	TRBD2	NA	TGTGCCAGCAGCTTAGAACTAGCGGGGGCCACAGATACGCAGTATTTT	CASSLELAGATDTQYF